This record covers a single T cell receptor beta chain. The record originates from a study of blood T cell repertoires in COVID-19. Germline loops: CDR1 SGHTA, CDR2 FQGTGA. V was trimmed by 5 bases and J by 0 bases, leaving 17 bases between them. This CDR3 comprises 17 residues. The table came from immunoSEQ multiplex PCR; TCRdb's copy has only in-frame clones and leaves some out. Found here are around 140,000 clones, approximately 90% of them singletons; the top ten hold 2.5% to 3%. The receptor's source is a man in his fifties or sixties with active or convalescent COVID-19. The sequenced sample was peripheral blood. This sequence joins TRBV7-3 and TRBJ2-1, with TRBD2 as a possible D gene (5 bases). The DNA of the CDR3 is TGTGCCAGCAGCCCACAACCGACTACGAGCTCCTACAATGAGCAGTTCTTC. Protein sequence: CASSPQPTTSSYNEQFF.